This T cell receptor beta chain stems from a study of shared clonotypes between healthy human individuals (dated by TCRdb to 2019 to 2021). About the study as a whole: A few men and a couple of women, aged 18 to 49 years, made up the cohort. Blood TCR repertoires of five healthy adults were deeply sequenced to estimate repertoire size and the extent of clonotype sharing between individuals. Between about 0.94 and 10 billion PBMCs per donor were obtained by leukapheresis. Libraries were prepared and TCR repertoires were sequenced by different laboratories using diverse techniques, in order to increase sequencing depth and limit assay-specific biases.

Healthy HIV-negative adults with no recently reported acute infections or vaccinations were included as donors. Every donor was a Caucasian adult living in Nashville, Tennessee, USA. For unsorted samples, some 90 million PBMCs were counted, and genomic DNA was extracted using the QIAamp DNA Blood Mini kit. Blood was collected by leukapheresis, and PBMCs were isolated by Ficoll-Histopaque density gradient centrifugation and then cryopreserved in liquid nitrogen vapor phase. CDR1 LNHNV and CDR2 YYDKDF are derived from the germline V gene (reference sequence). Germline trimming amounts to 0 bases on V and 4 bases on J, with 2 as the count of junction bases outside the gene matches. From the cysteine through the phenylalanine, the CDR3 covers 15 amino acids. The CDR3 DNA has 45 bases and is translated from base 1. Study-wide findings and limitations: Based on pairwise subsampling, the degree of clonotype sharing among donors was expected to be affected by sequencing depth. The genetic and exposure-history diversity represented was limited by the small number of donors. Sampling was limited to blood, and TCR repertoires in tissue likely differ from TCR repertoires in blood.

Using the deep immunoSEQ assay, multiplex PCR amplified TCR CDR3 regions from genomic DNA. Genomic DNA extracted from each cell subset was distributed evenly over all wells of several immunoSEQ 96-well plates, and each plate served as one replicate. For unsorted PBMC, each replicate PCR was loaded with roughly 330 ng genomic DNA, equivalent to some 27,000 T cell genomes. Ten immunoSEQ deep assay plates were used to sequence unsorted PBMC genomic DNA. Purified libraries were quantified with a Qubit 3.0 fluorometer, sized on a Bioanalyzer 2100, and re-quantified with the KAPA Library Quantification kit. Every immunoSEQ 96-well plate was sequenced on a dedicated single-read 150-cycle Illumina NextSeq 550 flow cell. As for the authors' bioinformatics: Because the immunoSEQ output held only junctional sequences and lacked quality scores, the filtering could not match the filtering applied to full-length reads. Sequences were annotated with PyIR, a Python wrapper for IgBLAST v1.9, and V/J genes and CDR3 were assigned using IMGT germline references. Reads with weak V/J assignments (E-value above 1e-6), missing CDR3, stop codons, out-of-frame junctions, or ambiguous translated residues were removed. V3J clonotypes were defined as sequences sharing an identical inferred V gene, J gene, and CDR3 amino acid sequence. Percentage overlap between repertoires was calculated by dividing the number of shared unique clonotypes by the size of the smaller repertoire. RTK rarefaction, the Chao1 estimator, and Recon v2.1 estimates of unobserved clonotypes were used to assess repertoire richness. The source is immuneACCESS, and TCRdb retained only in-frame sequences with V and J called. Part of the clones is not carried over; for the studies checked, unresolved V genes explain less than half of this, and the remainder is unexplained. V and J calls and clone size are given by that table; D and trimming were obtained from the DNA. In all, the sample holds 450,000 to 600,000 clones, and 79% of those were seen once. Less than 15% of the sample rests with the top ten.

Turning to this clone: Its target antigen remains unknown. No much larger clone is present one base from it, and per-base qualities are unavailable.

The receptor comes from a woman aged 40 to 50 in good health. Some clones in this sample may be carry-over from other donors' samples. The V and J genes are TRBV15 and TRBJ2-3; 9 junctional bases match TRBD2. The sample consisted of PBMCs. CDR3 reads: CATSRDLAGADTQYF. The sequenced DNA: TGTGCCACCAGCAGAGATTTAGCGGGAGCAGATACGCAGTATTTT.